The 2 T cell receptor beta chains below all came from one sample that was sequenced in a study of HIV-infected children after antiretroviral therapy interruption (dated by TCRdb to about 2019). Libraries were built with 3' RACE. Reads for this sample came from an Illumina MiSeq. To correct PCR amplification bias, TCR libraries were generated from RNA with a 3' RACE protocol that used unique molecular identifiers. TCRdb reprocessed the public reads (quality trimming at Q25 with fastp, clone calling with MiXCR) and kept in-frame beta chains. Each entry merges the rows of one CDR3 protein and shows their most common DNA and genes. The sample profile shows about 83,000 distinct CDR3 sequences; about 6.3% of them were found once. The top ten clonotypes cover approximately 1.2% of the sample. This specimen's treatment or condition label, interpreted: PENTA 11 planned treatment interruption arm or continuous ART arm.

Specimen: CD45RA+ CD4+ T cells from PBMCs, pooled from several time points, collected from a donor given antiretroviral therapy, either interrupted or continuous. The sample's cell subset or site label, decoded: naive CD4+ CD45RA+ CD45RO- T cells. Receptors were obtained from a pool of human donors with HIV.

This sequence joins TRBV3-1 and TRBJ2-3, with TRBD2 matching over 7 bases. Germline assignment: CDR1 LGHDT and CDR2 YNNKEL (reference sequence). With V trimmed by 4 bases and J by 3 bases, 4 bases remained unmatched. The CDR3 runs 14 residues. The DNA for the CDR3 is TGTGCCAGCAGCCGGGGGGGAGTGACAGATACGCAGTATTTT. Protein: CASSRGGVTDTQYF.

This clonotype appeared many times. The chain carries TRBV30 and TRBJ1-1; D is unresolved. The V end was cut by 8 bases, the J end by 0 bases, with 10 bases between. Germline CDR1 GTSNPN, CDR2 SVGIG (reference sequence). The CDR3 is 12 amino acids. CDR3 sequence reads: CASKKVNTEAFF. Written as DNA, the CDR3 is TGTGCCAGCAAGAAAGTGAACACTGAAGCTTTCTTT.